This T cell receptor (beta chain) comes out of a study of T cell clonality in common variable immunodeficiency. Caucasian heritage predominated among both patients and controls. Per the germline V gene, CDR1 is DFQATT and CDR2 is SNEGSKA (reference sequence). Trimming shortened V by 5 bases and J by 6 bases, and 11 bases separated the two germline ends. The CDR3 contains 12 residues. In its sample, this clone was seen many times. The read terminates 3 residues ahead of where the CDR3 ends, so the germline J gene completes it. The repertoire was sequenced with immunoSEQ multiplex PCR; TCRdb's copy has only in-frame clones and lacks some. The sample has approximately 75,000 clones, none seen only once.

This TCR came from a person between 18 and 75 years old in good health. The rearrangement links TRBV20-1 to TRBJ2-1; weak D call: TRBD2 (5 bases). Sample: peripheral blood mononuclear cells. The sequenced CDR3 bases are TGCAGTGCTCACCTAGGAGGCAATGAG. Translating it yields CSAHLGGNE. The entire CDR3 reads CSAHLGGNEQFF.